What follows are 23 T cell receptor beta chains derived from one specimen sequenced in a study of blood T cell repertoires in COVID-19. Generated by immunoSEQ multiplex PCR, the TCRdb table keeps only in-frame clones and is missing some. The sample has some 240,000 clones; approximately 91% are singletons. Sequencing was done on a sample of peripheral blood. All receptors come from a man in his sixties who had recovered from COVID-19.

The chain recombines TRBV5-5 with TRBJ1-6, with TRBD1 matching 9 bases. Germline values: CDR1 SGHKS, CDR2 YYEKEE (reference sequence). The V and J ends lost 4 bases and 10 bases, in that order; junction bases with no gene match: 6. The CDR3 spans 14 residues. This CDR3 reads CASSPGQGNSPLHF. The CDR3 nucleotides are TGTGCCAGCAGCCCGGGACAGGGTAACTCACCCCTCCACTTT.

This chain connects TRBV23-1 to TRBJ2-2; D gene ambiguous. TRBV23-1 is an ORF for which the function is uncertain. V dropped 10 bases and J dropped 6 bases, with 15 bases sitting between them. The CDR3 has 13 residues. The CDR3 coding sequence is TGCGCCAACTTCTCCTTTCGTTCCGGGGAGCTGTTTTTT. This gives the protein CANFSFRSGELFF.

This chain connects TRBV12-3 or TRBV12-4 to TRBJ1-2, with 7 bases fitting TRBD1. Trimming at V came to 6 bases and at J to 2 bases, leaving 3 bases not matched to a gene. The CDR3 covers 13 residues. This CDR3 is CASRTGRNYGYTF. In DNA, the CDR3 is TGTGCCAGCAGGACAGGGAGAAACTATGGCTACACCTTC.

This rearrangement joins TRBV27 to TRBJ1-1; tentatively, D is TRBD1 (6 bases). The germline V and J ends were trimmed by 3 bases and 0 bases, with 11 bases remaining between them. CDR3 length equals 15 residues. Germline V CDR1 and CDR2: MNHEY, SMNVEV (reference sequence). CDR3: CASSFRDNVNTEAFF. CDR3 coding DNA: TGTGCCAGCAGTTTCCGGGACAACGTGAACACTGAAGCTTTCTTT.

Written as DNA, the CDR3 is TGTGCCACCAGTGCCCTAGCGGGAGGAGAGAATGAGCAGTTCTTC. It is translated as CATSALAGGENEQFF. The chain has TRBV24-1 and TRBJ2-1; 11 nucleotides agree with TRBD2. The CDR3 consists of 15 residues. The germline CDR1 and CDR2 sequences are KGHDR and SFDVKD. V shed 5 bases and J 7 bases; nucleotides not matched to a gene: 6.

The CDR3 bases are TGTGCCAGCAGTTGGGGGGGCAATCAGCCCCAGCATTTT. Amino acid sequence: CASSWGGNQPQHF. The V call is TRBV6-5, the J call TRBJ1-5; D is perhaps TRBD1 (5 bases). The germline gives CDR1 MNHEY, CDR2 SVGAGI. The V end lost 4 bases, the J end lost 2 bases, and 6 bases lay between the germline ends. This CDR3 contains 13 residues.

V usage is TRBV3-1 (or the pseudogene TRBV3-2) and J usage is TRBJ2-7, with a possible D match to TRBD2 (5 bases). Germline CDR1 reads LGHDT; CDR2 reads YNNKEL (reference sequence). V shed 4 bases and J shed 3 bases, with 10 bases lying between them. This CDR3 contains 13 residues. The CDR3 protein is CASSREGVYEQYF. DNA of the CDR3: TGTGCCAGCAGCCGTGAGGGCGTCTACGAGCAGTACTTC.

The chain joins TRBV4-2 to TRBJ2-1; D is unresolved. Germline CDR1 reads LGHNA; CDR2 reads YNFKEQ. V was cut by 0 bases and J by 5 bases, with 5 bases left in between. The CDR3 has 13 amino acids. The CDR3 DNA is TGTGCCAGCAGCCAAGATACGGACAATGAGCAGTTCTTC. Translated, it gives CASSQDTDNEQFF.

This chain connects TRBV7-3 to TRBJ2-3; D unclear. Germline V gene sequence: CDR1 SGHTA, CDR2 FQGTGA. V was pared by 2 bases and J by 0 bases, with 15 bases between. The length of the CDR3 is 17 residues. CDR3 DNA: TGTGCCAGCAGCTTATCCACGGTACCTTCTAGCACAGATACGCAGTATTTT. It is translated as CASSLSTVPSSTDTQYF.

This chain uses TRBV29-1 with TRBJ2-3, with 11 bases lining up with TRBD2. Germline V CDR1 and CDR2: SQVTM, ANQGSEA. The V and J ends lost 4 bases and 4 bases, in that order; junction bases with no gene match: 10. The CDR3 is 16 residues long. The CDR3 here is CSVANSGRALSDTQYF. In DNA, the CDR3 is TGCAGCGTTGCAAATAGCGGGAGGGCCCTATCAGATACGCAGTATTTT.

This clone was seen just once. The chain employs TRBV19 and TRBJ1-1; TRBD1 is a possible D gene (5 bases). With 5 bases removed from V and 0 bases from J, the gap between germline ends came to 7 bases. Germline V gene lookup returns CDR1 LNHDA and CDR2 SQIVND (reference sequence). The CDR3 length is 13 residues. The chain's CDR3 is CASSQGMNTEAFF. For the CDR3, the DNA is TGTGCCAGTAGTCAGGGTATGAACACTGAAGCTTTCTTT.

The chain uses TRBV9 and TRBJ2-1, with 7 bases identical to TRBD2. The CDR3 extends over 15 amino acids. Germline CDR1 reads SGDLS; CDR2 reads YYNGEE. With V trimmed by 3 bases and J by 5 bases, 8 bases remained unmatched. The CDR3 is CASSASGLTDNEQFF. The CDR3 coding sequence is TGTGCCAGCAGCGCCTCGGGACTAACGGACAATGAGCAGTTCTTC.

In this sample, this clone turned up a few times. The J gene is TRBJ1-2, the V gene TRBV7-2; D may be TRBD1 (5 bases). The V gene lost 1 base and the J gene lost 4 bases, with 10 bases spanning the gap. The germline CDR1 and CDR2 sequences are SGHTA and FQGNSA. The CDR3 consists of 14 residues. As DNA, the CDR3 is TGTGCCAGCAGCTTAGAGCCGACAGCCTATGGCTACACCTTC. Its protein product is CASSLEPTAYGYTF.

The chain links TRBV10-3 to TRBJ2-1; 14 nucleotides align to TRBD2. The CDR3 has 15 residues. The germline CDR1 and CDR2 sequences are ENHRY and SYGVKD. Losses at the gene ends were 6 bases for V and 10 bases for J; bases not matched to a gene: 8. CDR3 coding DNA: TGTGCCATCAGCCAGCAGGGACTAGCGGGAGTCGAGCAGTTCTTC. Its translation: CAISQQGLAGVEQFF.

This clone occurred a few times. The chain couples TRBV4-1 to TRBJ1-2; D gene uncertain. The CDR3 loop spans 15 amino acids. V lost 3 bases to trimming and J lost 4 bases, with 15 bases between them. CDR1 and CDR2 (germline): MGHRA, YSYEKL. This chain's CDR3 is CASSQILRRGYGYTF. CDR3 DNA sequence: TGCGCCAGCAGCCAGATCCTCAGGCGGGGCTATGGCTACACCTTC.

This clone appeared a single time. This chain links TRBV15 with TRBJ1-4; D remains ambiguous. Per the germline V gene, CDR1 is LNHNV and CDR2 is YYDKDF (reference sequence). Trimming shortened V by 0 bases and J by 7 bases, and 6 bases separated the two germline ends. The CDR3 length is 13 residues. The CDR3 loop is CATSRDIGEKLFF. In DNA, the CDR3 is TGTGCCACCAGCAGAGATATCGGTGAAAAACTGTTTTTT.

The V gene is TRBV5-1, the J gene TRBJ2-7; D gene unclear. The CDR3 runs to 13 residues. V shed 4 bases and J shed 4 bases, with 12 bases lying between them. CDR1 is SGHRS, CDR2 YFSETQ, per germline. The CDR3 nucleotides are TGCGCCAGCAGCCTTCAAGACACATACGAGCAGTACTTC. It encodes CASSLQDTYEQYF.

The chain carries TRBV6-5 and TRBJ2-2, with D tentatively TRBD1 (6 bases). Germline V lookup: CDR1 MNHEY, CDR2 SVGAGI. Between the trimmed V and J ends, which lost 5 bases and 5 bases, there was a span of 15 bases. This CDR3 region has 15 residues. In DNA, the CDR3 is TGTGCCAGCAGTCGCCCGAGGGGGAGTACCGGGGAGCTGTTTTTT. Residues: CASSRPRGSTGELFF.

V is TRBV18 and J is TRBJ1-6, with 9 bases that match TRBD1. CDR3 length: 15 amino acids. Germline V gene sequence: CDR1 KGHSH, CDR2 LQKENI. The J segment lost 9 bases and the V segment lost 3 bases, leaving 6 bases of the junction unmatched. CDR3 amino acids: CASSPDRGPFSPLHF. Written as DNA, the CDR3 is TGTGCCAGCTCACCGGACAGGGGTCCTTTTTCACCCCTCCACTTT.

This chain links TRBV29-1 with TRBJ2-5; TRBD1 matches at 10 bases. The V and J ends lost 3 bases and 4 bases, in that order; junction bases with no gene match: 2. This CDR3 spans 13 amino acids. Germline V lookup: CDR1 SQVTM, CDR2 ANQGSEA. The CDR3 nucleotides are TGCAGCGTTGAGGACAGGGGGTTAGAGACCCAGTACTTC. Its translation is CSVEDRGLETQYF. Supplemented by reference TRBV29-1 and TRBJ2-5, the full variable domain reads SAVISQKPSRDICQRGTSLTIQCQVDSQVTMMFWYRQQPGQSLTLIATANQGSEATYESGFVIDKFPISRPNLTFSTLTVSNMSPEDSSIYLCSVEDRGLETQYFGPGTRLLVL.

The rearrangement links TRBV5-4 to TRBJ2-7, with a weak D call TRBD2 (6 bases). Germline V gene sequence: CDR1 SGHNT, CDR2 YYREEE (reference sequence). The V end was cut by 1 base, the J end by 7 bases, with 12 bases between. The CDR3 totals 13 residues. The CDR3 region has the DNA TGTGCCAGCAGCTTGTTTGAGCGGGCGGAGCAGTACTTC. Protein sequence: CASSLFERAEQYF.

The chain carries TRBV11-2 and TRBJ1-4; D is ambiguous. V dropped 4 bases and J dropped 13 bases, with 16 bases sitting between them. CDR1 and CDR2 from the germline V gene are SGHAT and FQNNGV. This CDR3 is 13 amino acids long. CDR3 sequence: CASSSLERVRLFF. In nucleotides, the CDR3 is TGTGCCAGCAGCTCCCTAGAGCGGGTGAGACTGTTTTTT. Supplemented by reference TRBV11-2 and TRBJ1-4, the full variable domain reads EAGVAQSPRYKIIEKRQSVAFWCNPISGHATLYWYQQILGQGPKLLIQFQNNGVVDDSQLPKDRFSAERLKGVDSTLKIQPAKLEDSAVYLCASSSLERVRLFFGSGTQLSVL.

The rearrangement joins TRBV18 to TRBJ1-5; D is unresolved. The CDR3 runs to 12 residues. The ends were cut back, 2 bases at V and 6 bases at J, with 5 bases in the middle. CDR1 is KGHSH and CDR2 is LQKENI in the germline V gene. CDR3 sequence: CASSPIGQPQHF. The CDR3 coding sequence is TGTGCCAGCTCACCAATCGGTCAGCCCCAGCATTTT.